The next 5 T cell receptor beta chains were all read from a single sample in a study of early T cells in non-severe SARS-CoV-2 infection. From the 5' RACE reads, TCRdb called clonotypes with MiXCR, one entry per CDR3 protein. This table has tens of thousands of distinct CDR3 sequences, 9.5% to 11% appearing once. The sequencing sample was made of whole blood. These receptors all stem from an adult who was a healthcare worker with PCR-confirmed SARS-CoV-2 infection or an uninfected control (not recorded which).

This clonotype appeared many times. V and J are TRBV4-1 and TRBJ2-7; 9 nucleotides agree with TRBD1. The germline CDR1 and CDR2 sequences are MGHRA and YSYEKL. The length of the CDR3 is 17 residues. V shed 3 bases, J shed 0 bases, and the junction held 9 bases outside the gene matches. The CDR3 here is CASSHLAGQGSSYEQYF. CDR3 nucleotide sequence: TGCGCCAGCAGCCACTTGGCGGGACAGGGTTCCTCCTACGAGCAGTACTTC.

On this clonotype: Given a much more abundant clone one base away, this may be a read error. The CDR3 sequence is CASSPSGLPTYKQYF. The DNA of the CDR3 is TGTGCCAGCAGTCCTTCGGGACTTCCAACTTACAAGCAGTACTTC. J is TRBJ2-7 and V is TRBV27, with TRBD2 as a possible D gene (6 bases). Trimming cost V 5 bases and J 8 bases, with 22 bases left between them. This CDR3 has 15 amino acids. Germline V gene sequence: CDR1 MNHEY, CDR2 SMNVEV (reference sequence).

The chain carries TRBV20-1 and TRBJ2-7; D gene unclear. Trimming stripped 3 bases from V and 4 bases from J, with 7 bases between. CDR1 and CDR2 from the germline V gene are DFQATT and SNEGSKA (reference sequence). CDR3 size: 11 residues. CDR3 region: CSASLNYEQYF. The CDR3 bases are TGCAGTGCTAGCCTGAATTACGAGCAGTACTTC.

This clonotype was detected ten times or more. The J gene is TRBJ2-3, the V gene TRBV28, with 7 bases fitting TRBD1. Trimming removed 6 bases from V and 2 bases from J; junction bases left unmatched: 5. The CDR3 contains 14 residues. Germline assignment: CDR1 MDHEN and CDR2 SYDVKM. CDR3 residues: CASSPTGFTDTQYF. The CDR3 DNA reads as TGTGCCAGCAGCCCGACAGGGTTCACAGATACGCAGTATTTT. Filled out from reference TRBV28 and TRBJ2-3, the complete variable domain reads DVKVTQSSRYLVKRTGEKVFLECVQDMDHENMFWYRQDPGLGLRLIYFSYDVKMKEKGDIPEGYSVSREKKERFSLILESASTNQTSMYLCASSPTGFTDTQYFGPGTRLTVL.

This clonotype was observed many times. The chain carries TRBV7-9 and TRBJ1-1; D gene unclear. Germline CDR1 is SEHNR and CDR2 is FQNEAQ (reference sequence). This CDR3 comprises 15 residues. Trimming took 5 bases from V and 11 from J, leaving 24 bases between them. The CDR3 DNA is TGTGCCAGCAGCCAATCCAACCTAAACCGGAGAGAGGCTTTCTTT. It specifies CASSQSNLNRREAFF.